The 25 T cell receptor beta chains listed next were all sequenced from one sample in a study of cytomegalovirus exposure and HLA in healthy donors. Both 60 Vbeta primers and 13 Jbeta primers went into the PCR. Clones were sequenced by immunoSEQ multiplex PCR, and TCRdb holds only the in-frame ones, with some missing. The table shows 200,000 to 250,000 clones, with approximately 82% occurring only once. The sequencing input was PBMCs. All receptors derive from a man aged 18-30 years in good health and CMV-seronegative.

V usage is TRBV11-2 and J usage is TRBJ2-3; TRBD2 matches at 8 bases. Per the germline V gene, CDR1 is SGHAT and CDR2 is FQNNGV. This CDR3 has 16 amino acids. Losses at the gene ends were 0 bases for V and 0 bases for J; bases not matched to a gene: 2. CDR3 amino acids: CASSLDSGGSTDTQYF. DNA for the CDR3: TGTGCCAGCAGCTTAGATTCGGGAGGGAGCACAGATACGCAGTATTTT.

This chain's CDR3 is CASSSTLRDGYGYTF. The CDR3 bases are TGCGCCAGCAGTTCAACACTCAGGGATGGCTATGGCTACACCTTC. The J gene is TRBJ1-2, the V gene TRBV5-1; D is perhaps TRBD1 (5 bases). The V and J ends lost 5 bases and 4 bases respectively, with 18 bases between them. The CDR3 length is 15 residues. Germline assignment: CDR1 SGHRS and CDR2 YFSETQ.

This clone was observed a handful of times. The junction and the germline gene differ at one end; a read error may be behind it. This rearrangement joins TRBV28 to TRBJ2-2; D may be TRBD2 (7 bases). Germline V gene data show CDR1 as MDHEN and CDR2 as SYDVKM. The CDR3 has 17 amino acids. This CDR3 reads CASTLGGGGSGAGELFF. For the CDR3, the DNA is TGTGCCAGCACTTTAGGGGGGGGCGGGAGCGGCGCCGGGGAGCTGTTTTTT. The full variable domain, rest sourced from reference TRBV28 and TRBJ2-2, is DVKVTQSSRYLVKRTGEKVFLECVQDMDHENMFWYRQDPGLGLRLIYFSYDVKMKEKGDIPEGYSVSREKKERFSLILESASTNQTSMYLCASTLGGGGSGAGELFFGEGSRLTVL.

The rearrangement joins TRBV2 to TRBJ1-6; maybe TRBD1 (6 bases). This CDR3 region has 15 residues. CDR1 SNHLY and CDR2 FYNNEI come from the germline V gene. Trimming removed 5 bases from V and 6 bases from J, with 14 bases in between. CDR3 nucleotides: TGTGCCAGCAGTTTGGACAGCCCTACTAATTCACCCCTCCACTTT. Encoded protein: CASSLDSPTNSPLHF.

The chain carries TRBV30 and TRBJ2-5; 10 bases are a match to TRBD1. The J call may not be correct, given that the DNA end is closer to TRBJ2-7. Germline V gene lookup returns CDR1 GTSNPN and CDR2 SVGIG (reference sequence). The CDR3 is 15 amino acids. The CDR3 loop reads CAWSGGTGEGYEQYF. The CDR3 DNA reads TGTGCCTGGAGTGGAGGGACAGGGGAGGGCTACGAGCAGTACTTC.

This rearrangement joins TRBV30 to TRBJ1-2, with 8 bases matching TRBD1. The V gene end was trimmed by 2 bases and the J gene end by 4 bases; junction bases not matched to a gene: 3. This CDR3 comprises 13 residues. From germline, CDR1 is GTSNPN and CDR2 SVGIG (reference sequence). CDR3 amino acids: CAWSIGQGYGYTF. Here the CDR3 DNA reads TGTGCCTGGAGTATTGGACAGGGCTATGGCTACACCTTC.

This clone has a handful of counts. The chain is built from TRBV5-1 and TRBJ1-2; D unclear. Between the trimmed V and J ends, which lost 4 bases and 3 bases, there was a span of 16 bases. Per germline, CDR1 SGHRS and CDR2 YFSETQ. This CDR3 has 15 amino acids. CDR3 region: CASSLAGSEHYGYTF. The DNA of the CDR3 is TGCGCCAGCAGCCTGGCTGGTAGCGAGCACTATGGCTACACCTTC.

The chain links TRBV7-9 to TRBJ2-7; the match to TRBD1 covers 10 bases. With V trimmed by 5 bases and J by 3 bases, 7 bases remained unmatched. This CDR3 spans 15 amino acids. The germline V gene encodes CDR1 SEHNR and CDR2 FQNEAQ (reference sequence). CDR3: CASSPKDRGSYEQYF. The CDR3 nucleotides are TGTGCCAGCAGCCCGAAGGACAGGGGGAGCTACGAGCAGTACTTC.

In regard to this clone: At one of its ends the junction is not consistent with the germline gene, which may arise from a read error. This rearrangement joins TRBV7-9 to TRBJ2-7, with 7 bases lining up with TRBD2. The CDR3 is 15 amino acids. Germline V gives CDR1 SEHNR, CDR2 FQNEAQ (reference sequence). The CDR3 loop is CSSSLEVAGVYEQYF. CDR3 DNA sequence: TGTTCCAGCAGCTTAGAGGTGGCGGGAGTCTACGAGCAGTACTTC. Supplemented by reference TRBV7-9 and TRBJ2-7, the full variable domain reads DTGVSQNPRHKITKRGQNVTFRCDPISEHNRLYWYRQTLGQGPEFLTYFQNEAQLEKSRLLSDRFSAERPKGSFSTLEIQRTEQGDSAMYLCSSSLEVAGVYEQYFGPGTRLTVT.

The chain carries TRBV30 and TRBJ1-1, with a weak D call TRBD1 (5 bases). There are 14 residues in the CDR3. Trimming cost V 2 bases and J 7 bases, with 17 bases left between them. Germline loops: CDR1 GTSNPN, CDR2 SVGIG (reference sequence). In DNA form, the CDR3 reads TGTGCCTGGAGTTTCGGGCAGGGTTTGAGTGAAGCTTTCTTT. It specifies CAWSFGQGLSEAFF.

The chain has TRBV4-1 and TRBJ2-7; TRBD1 matches 9 bases. The CDR3 length is 16 residues. V lost 0 bases and J lost 3; bases outside the gene matches: 6. Germline values: CDR1 MGHRA, CDR2 YSYEKL. The chain's CDR3 is CASSQDRGQGGYEQYF. In nucleotides, the CDR3 is TGCGCCAGCAGCCAAGATCGGGGACAGGGAGGCTACGAGCAGTACTTC.

This clone was seen a few times. The V and J genes are TRBV6-5 and TRBJ1-1; 7 nucleotides align to TRBD1. Germline V CDR1 and CDR2: MNHEY, SVGAGI. The ends lost 5 bases at V and 6 bases at J; junction bases unmatched: 9. The CDR3 spans 14 residues. For the CDR3, the DNA is TGTGCCAGCAGTGAGAGACAGGGTGGGCCTGAAGCTTTCTTT. It is translated as CASSERQGGPEAFF.

The CDR3 coding sequence is TGTGCTAGTGGTTTGGGTTTGAGGGATGCAGATACGCAGTATTTT. It codes for CASGLGLRDADTQYF. The chain employs TRBV12-5 and TRBJ2-3; D perhaps matches TRBD2 (5 bases). The CDR3 length is 15 residues. V lost 1 base and J lost 4, with 12 bases in between. The germline V gene encodes CDR1 LGHNT and CDR2 FRNRAP.

This chain joins TRBV28 and TRBJ2-1; 15 bases agree with TRBD2. V lost 4 bases and J lost 8; bases outside the gene matches: 3. Germline loops: CDR1 MDHEN, CDR2 SYDVKM. The CDR3 is made up of 15 amino acids. CDR3 region: CASSSGLAGGHEQFF. CDR3 DNA sequence: TGTGCCAGCAGTTCCGGACTAGCGGGAGGGCATGAGCAGTTCTTC.

The CDR3 region has the DNA TGTGCCAGCAGCGCAGGTACTGGCTACACCTTC. Protein sequence: CASSAGTGYTF. This chain connects TRBV5-4 to TRBJ1-2, with D unresolved. Germline CDR1 and CDR2: SGHNT and YYREEE (reference sequence). The CDR3 covers 11 residues. V was cut by 4 bases and J by 7 bases, with 8 bases left in between.

The rearrangement links TRBV18 to TRBJ1-1, with TRBD1 as a possible D gene (5 bases). Trimming shortened V by 2 bases and J by 5 bases, and 15 bases separated the two germline ends. Germline assignment: CDR1 KGHSH and CDR2 LQKENI. The CDR3 totals 15 residues. Here the CDR3 DNA reads TGTGCCAGCTCACCAGCCCCCCAGGGTGGGACTGAAGCTTTCTTT. It is translated as CASSPAPQGGTEAFF.

The chain carries TRBV21-1 and TRBJ2-6; the D call TRBD2 from the table was never checked on the DNA. TRBV21-1 is listed as a pseudogene. CDR3 size: 18 residues. DNA of the CDR3: TGTGCCAGCAGCAAAGGGGAGTCCTATTACTCTGGGGCCAACGTCCTGACTTTC. Residues: CASSKGESYYSGANVLTF.

The chain recombines TRBV18 with TRBJ2-7, with 7 bases aligning to TRBD1. Germline values: CDR1 KGHSH, CDR2 LQKENI. The CDR3 sequence is 14 residues long. V lost 6 bases and J lost 2; bases outside the gene matches: 7. The CDR3 sequence: CASSPRGMTYEQYF. The CDR3 DNA reads as TGTGCCAGCTCTCCCAGGGGGATGACCTACGAGCAGTACTTC. Together with reference TRBV18 and TRBJ2-7, the CDR3 gives the full variable domain: NAGVMQNPRHLVRRRGQEARLRCSPMKGHSHVYWYRQLPEEGLKFMVYLQKENIIDESGMPKERFSAEFPKEGPSILRIQQVVRGDSAAYFCASSPRGMTYEQYFGPGTRLTVT.

DNA of the CDR3: TGTGCCAGCAGTTTAGTGGGGCGGAATGAGCAGTTCTTC. Its translation is CASSLVGRNEQFF. The chain recombines TRBV27 with TRBJ2-1; possibly TRBD1 for D (5 bases). Germline V gene sequence: CDR1 MNHEY, CDR2 SMNVEV (reference sequence). V lost 2 bases and J lost 7, with 9 bases in between. The CDR3 is 13 amino acids.

The chain recombines TRBV25-1 with TRBJ2-7; 8 bases align to TRBD1. Trimming cost V 4 bases and J 4 bases; bases outside gene matches: 3. CDR3 size: 13 residues. Germline V gene data show CDR1 as MGHDK and CDR2 as SYGVNS. CDR3 in amino acids: CASSAGGYYEQYF. The CDR3 DNA is TGTGCCAGCAGTGCAGGGGGCTATTACGAGCAGTACTTC.

The chain carries TRBV7-2 and TRBJ2-7, with TRBD1 as a possible D gene (5 bases). Trimming removed 4 bases at V and 0 bases at J, with 10 bases between. This CDR3 has 14 amino acids. Germline V gene sequence: CDR1 SGHTA, CDR2 FQGNSA. DNA for the CDR3: TGTGCCAGCAGCTGGGGCTTCTCCTCCTACGAGCAGTACTTC. Protein sequence: CASSWGFSSYEQYF.

A single count supports this clone. This chain uses TRBV28 with TRBJ1-2, with TRBD1 matching over 7 bases. With V trimmed by 6 bases and J by 8 bases, 9 bases remained unmatched. Germline loops: CDR1 MDHEN, CDR2 SYDVKM. The CDR3 loop spans 13 amino acids. The chain's CDR3 is CASSRDRVFGYTF. DNA of the CDR3: TGTGCCAGCAGCCGCGACAGGGTATTCGGCTACACCTTC.

V gene TRBV30 combines with J gene TRBJ2-7; 8 bases fit TRBD1. V dropped 3 bases and J dropped 9; count of bases not matched to a gene: 19. Germline CDR1 and CDR2: GTSNPN and SVGIG (reference sequence). This CDR3 comprises 16 residues. The CDR3 sequence: CAWSEGEQGGLLGQYF. The CDR3 DNA sequence: TGTGCCTGGAGCGAGGGGGAACAGGGGGGCCTGCTCGGGCAGTACTTC.

This sequence joins TRBV5-1 and TRBJ1-2; 10 nucleotides align to TRBD1. The CDR3 runs to 17 residues. Trimming removed 4 bases from V and 6 bases from J; junction bases left unmatched: 15. Per germline, CDR1 SGHRS and CDR2 YFSETQ. CDR3 protein: CASSTRTGTGAPDGYTF. DNA for the CDR3: TGCGCCAGCAGCACTCGCACCGGGACAGGGGCGCCTGATGGCTACACCTTC.

This clone was observed a few times. V gene TRBV11-2 combines with J gene TRBJ2-7; D gene ambiguous. V gave up 3 bases and J gave up 7 bases, with 16 bases separating them. CDR1 is SGHAT, CDR2 FQNNGV, per germline. This CDR3 spans 14 amino acids. This chain's CDR3 is CASSFLRGGVEQYF. The CDR3 coding sequence is TGTGCCAGCAGCTTTTTGCGCGGTGGAGTTGAGCAGTACTTC.